This TCR beta chain was profiled in a study of T cell repertoires in cytomegalovirus infection. About the research overall: In the study, CMV epitopes included recently identified HLA-C-restricted and well-studied HLA-B-restricted ones.

TCRdb reprocessed the reads via MiXCR and lists one record per CDR3 protein. Altogether about 900,000 distinct CDR3 sequences are present, less than 40% being singletons, with the ten largest covering over 11%. This CDR3 comprises 16 residues. Trimming stripped 3 bases from V and 6 bases from J, with 16 bases between. The V gene's germline CDR1 is KGHDR and CDR2 SFDVKD. A word on this clonotype: Its target is not known.

Study outcomes and limitations: The response measured ex vivo was dominated by TCR beta clonotypes (HLA-C-restricted and CMV-specific).

This TCR came from a human donor in good health (CMV status not recorded). Some clones in this sample may be carry-over from other donors' samples. The chain couples TRBV24-1 to TRBJ2-2, with a weak D call TRBD1 (6 bases). The starting material was cultured CD8+ T cells from PBMCs, obtained from culture after CMV antigen stimulation. The CDR3 DNA reads as TGTGCCACCAGTGATCCGATTTTACAGGGATCCGGGGAGCTGTTTTTT. It encodes CATSDPILQGSGELFF.